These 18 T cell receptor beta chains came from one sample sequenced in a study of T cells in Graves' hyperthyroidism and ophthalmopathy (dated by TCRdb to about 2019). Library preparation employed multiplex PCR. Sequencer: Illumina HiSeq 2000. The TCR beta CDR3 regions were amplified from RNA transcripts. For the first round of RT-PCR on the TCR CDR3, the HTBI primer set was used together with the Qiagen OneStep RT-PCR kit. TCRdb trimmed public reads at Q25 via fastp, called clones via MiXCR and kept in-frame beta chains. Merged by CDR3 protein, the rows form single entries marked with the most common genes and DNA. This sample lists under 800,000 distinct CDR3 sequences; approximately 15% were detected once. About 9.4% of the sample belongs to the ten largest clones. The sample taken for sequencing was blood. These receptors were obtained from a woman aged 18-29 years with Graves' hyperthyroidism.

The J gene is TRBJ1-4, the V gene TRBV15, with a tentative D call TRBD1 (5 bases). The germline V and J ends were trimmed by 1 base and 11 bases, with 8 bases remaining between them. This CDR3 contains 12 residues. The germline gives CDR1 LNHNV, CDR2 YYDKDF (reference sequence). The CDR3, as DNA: TGTGCCACCAGCAGAGCCCGGGGCAAACTGTTTTTT. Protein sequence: CATSRARGKLFF.

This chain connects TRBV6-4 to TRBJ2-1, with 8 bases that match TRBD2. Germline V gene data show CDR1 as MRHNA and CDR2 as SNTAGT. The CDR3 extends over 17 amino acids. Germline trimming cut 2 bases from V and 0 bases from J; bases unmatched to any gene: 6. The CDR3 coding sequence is TGTGCCAGCAGTGACCTAGCGGGCCCAAGCTCCTACAATGAGCAGTTCTTC. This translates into CASSDLAGPSSYNEQFF.

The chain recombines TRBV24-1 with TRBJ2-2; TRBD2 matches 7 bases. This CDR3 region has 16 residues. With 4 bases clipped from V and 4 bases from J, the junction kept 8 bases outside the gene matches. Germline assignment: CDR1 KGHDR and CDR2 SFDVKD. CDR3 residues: CATSDLGGGPTGELFF. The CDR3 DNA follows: TGTGCCACCAGTGACCTTGGGGGGGGACCCACCGGGGAGCTGTTTTTT.

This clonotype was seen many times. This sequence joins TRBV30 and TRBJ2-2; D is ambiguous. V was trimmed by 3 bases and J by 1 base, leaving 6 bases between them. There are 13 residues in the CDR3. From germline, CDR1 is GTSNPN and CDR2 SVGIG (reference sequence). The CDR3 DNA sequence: TGTGCCTGGAGCCTAGGGAACACCGGGGAGCTGTTTTTT. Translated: CAWSLGNTGELFF.

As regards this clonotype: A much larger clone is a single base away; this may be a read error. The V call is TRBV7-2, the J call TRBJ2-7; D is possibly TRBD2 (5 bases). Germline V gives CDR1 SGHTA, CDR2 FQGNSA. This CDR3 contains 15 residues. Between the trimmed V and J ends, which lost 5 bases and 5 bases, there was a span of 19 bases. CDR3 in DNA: TGTGCCAGCAGCCCCCGAAGCGGTAAGAAGGACGAGCAGTACTTC. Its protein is CASSPRSGKKDEQYF.

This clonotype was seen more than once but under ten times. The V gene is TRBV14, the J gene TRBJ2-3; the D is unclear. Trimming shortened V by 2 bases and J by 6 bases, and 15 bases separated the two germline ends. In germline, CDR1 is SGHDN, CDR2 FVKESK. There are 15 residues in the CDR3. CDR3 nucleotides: TGTGCCAGCAGCCAACTTATGGCAATTTCGGATACGCAGTATTTT. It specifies CASSQLMAISDTQYF.

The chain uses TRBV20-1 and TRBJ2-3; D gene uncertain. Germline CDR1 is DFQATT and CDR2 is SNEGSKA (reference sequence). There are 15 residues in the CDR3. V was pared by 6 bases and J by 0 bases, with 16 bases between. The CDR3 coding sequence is TGCAGTGCCCCGGACCTAGGATCTAGCACAGATACGCAGTATTTT. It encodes CSAPDLGSSTDTQYF.

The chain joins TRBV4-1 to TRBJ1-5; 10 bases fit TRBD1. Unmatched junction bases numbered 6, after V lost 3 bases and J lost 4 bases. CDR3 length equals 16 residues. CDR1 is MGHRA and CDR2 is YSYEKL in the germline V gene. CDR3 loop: CASSQGQGRENQPQHF. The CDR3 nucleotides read TGCGCCAGCAGCCAGGGACAGGGGAGGGAAAATCAGCCCCAGCATTTT.

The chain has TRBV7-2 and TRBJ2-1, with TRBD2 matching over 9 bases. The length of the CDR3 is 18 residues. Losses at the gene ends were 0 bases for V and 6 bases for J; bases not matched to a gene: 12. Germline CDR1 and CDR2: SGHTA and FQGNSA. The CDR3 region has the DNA TGTGCCAGCAGCTTAGCAGGCGGGAGGGCCCTAAGAGGCAATGAGCAGTTCTTC. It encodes CASSLAGGRALRGNEQFF.

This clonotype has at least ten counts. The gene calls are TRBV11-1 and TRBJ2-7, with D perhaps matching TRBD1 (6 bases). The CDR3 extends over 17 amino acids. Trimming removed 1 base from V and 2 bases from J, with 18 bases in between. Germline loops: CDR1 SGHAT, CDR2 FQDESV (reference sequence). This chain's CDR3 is CASSLGDQGLLPYEQYF. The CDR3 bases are TGTGCCAGCAGCTTAGGCGATCAGGGGTTATTGCCCTACGAGCAGTACTTC.

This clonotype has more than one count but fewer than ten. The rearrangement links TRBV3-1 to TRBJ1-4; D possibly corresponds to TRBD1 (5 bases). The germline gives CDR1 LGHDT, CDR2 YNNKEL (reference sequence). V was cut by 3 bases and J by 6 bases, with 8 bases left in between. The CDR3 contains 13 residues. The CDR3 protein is CASSQGVDEKLFF. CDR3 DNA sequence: TGTGCCAGCAGCCAGGGGGTCGATGAAAAACTGTTTTTT.

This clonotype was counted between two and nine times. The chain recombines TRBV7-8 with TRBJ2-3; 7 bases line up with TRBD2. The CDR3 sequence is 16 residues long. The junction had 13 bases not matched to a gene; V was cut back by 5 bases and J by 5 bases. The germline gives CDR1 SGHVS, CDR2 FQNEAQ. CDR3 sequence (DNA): TGTGCCAGCAGCCCTGGTAGGCGGGAGTCGCAAGATACGCAGTATTTT. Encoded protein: CASSPGRRESQDTQYF.

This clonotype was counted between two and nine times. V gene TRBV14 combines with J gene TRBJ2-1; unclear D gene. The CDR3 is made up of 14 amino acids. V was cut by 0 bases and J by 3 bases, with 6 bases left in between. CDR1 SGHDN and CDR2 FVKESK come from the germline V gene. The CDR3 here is CASSQDRHYNEQFF. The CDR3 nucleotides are TGTGCCAGCAGCCAAGATCGGCACTACAATGAGCAGTTCTTC.

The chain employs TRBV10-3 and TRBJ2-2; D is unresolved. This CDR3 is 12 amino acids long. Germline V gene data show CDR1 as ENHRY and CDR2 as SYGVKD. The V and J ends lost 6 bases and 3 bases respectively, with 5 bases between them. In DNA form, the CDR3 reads TGTGCCATCAGGACATACACCGGGGAGCTGTTTTTT. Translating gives CAIRTYTGELFF.

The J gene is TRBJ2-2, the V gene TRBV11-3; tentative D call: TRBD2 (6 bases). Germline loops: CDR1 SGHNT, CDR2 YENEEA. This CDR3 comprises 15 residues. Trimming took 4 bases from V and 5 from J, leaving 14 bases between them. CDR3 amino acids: CASSSAPGGTGELFF. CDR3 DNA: TGTGCCAGCAGCTCTGCCCCCGGGGGTACCGGGGAGCTGTTTTTT.

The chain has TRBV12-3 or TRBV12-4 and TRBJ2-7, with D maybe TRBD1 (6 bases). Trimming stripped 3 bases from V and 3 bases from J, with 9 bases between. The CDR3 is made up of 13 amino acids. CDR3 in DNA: TGTGCCAGCAGTTTCACGGGACACTACGAGCAGTACTTC. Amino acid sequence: CASSFTGHYEQYF.

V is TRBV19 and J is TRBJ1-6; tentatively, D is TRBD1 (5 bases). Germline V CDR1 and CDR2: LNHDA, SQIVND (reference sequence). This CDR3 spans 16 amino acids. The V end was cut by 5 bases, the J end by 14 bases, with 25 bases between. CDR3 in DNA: TGTGCCAGTAGTCCTCGCCTTCTGCAGGGAGGGAACACCCTCCACTTT. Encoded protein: CASSPRLLQGGNTLHF.

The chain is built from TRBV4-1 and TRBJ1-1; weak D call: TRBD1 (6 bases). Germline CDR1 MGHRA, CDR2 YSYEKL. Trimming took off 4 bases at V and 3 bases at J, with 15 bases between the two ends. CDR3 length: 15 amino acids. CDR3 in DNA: TGCGCCAGCAGCCGCCTACAGGGTTCGGACACTGAAGCTTTCTTT. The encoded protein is CASSRLQGSDTEAFF.